Listed below are T cell receptor beta chains from one sample, sequenced in a study of T cell changes during pregnancy in multiple sclerosis. TCRdb's copy holds only in-frame clones and misses some; the assay was immunoSEQ multiplex PCR. The table lists fewer than 90,000 clones, 94% of them singletons. Sequences were derived from peripheral blood, sampled after pregnancy. Receptors were obtained from a female donor in good health, enrolled as a control in a pregnancy study. Both conserved end residues are part of each CDR3. Fields, in order: D gene, J gene, clone size, V gene, CDR3 protein, CDR3 DNA. D genes are given only for firm matches. Rows may omit the clone size; those that give it use once, few, many or a size class.

NA TRBJ2-7 NA TRBV7-2 CASSLIAQGPYEQYF TGTGCCAGCAGCTTAATCGCGCAGGGCCCCTACGAGCAGTACTTC
NA TRBJ2-2 NA TRBV5-4 CASSLGQDSGELFF TGTGCCAGCAGCTTGGGACAGGACTCCGGGGAGCTGTTTTTT
TRBD2 TRBJ2-3 once TRBV29-1 CSAKYSSGYTDTQYF TGCAGCGCAAAATATTCTAGCGGATACACAGATACGCAGTATTTT
TRBD2 TRBJ2-1 NA TRBV4-1 CASSQDGGPAGVSREQFF TGCGCCAGCAGCCAAGATGGCGGGCCAGCGGGAGTGAGTCGTGAGCAGTTCTTC
NA TRBJ1-1 few TRBV2 CASLSRQGNTEAFF TGTGCCAGTTTATCTCGGCAGGGAAACACTGAAGCTTTCTTT
TRBD1 TRBJ1-1 NA TRBV2 CASSVDRRLGGMNTEAFF TGTGCCAGCAGCGTGGATCGCCGGCTAGGGGGCATGAACACTGAAGCTTTCTTT
TRBD2 TRBJ2-2 NA TRBV5-1 CASSPGGTTNTGELFF TGCGCCAGCAGCCCGGGAGGGACAACCAACACCGGGGAGCTGTTTTTT
NA TRBJ1-2 once TRBV10-3 CAISTSLGANYGYTF TGTGCCATCAGTACCTCGCTCGGGGCTAACTATGGCTACACCTTC
NA TRBJ1-5 NA TRBV6-6 CASSSWGRQPQHF TGTGCCAGCAGTTCCTGGGGGCGTCAGCCCCAGCATTTT
NA TRBJ2-5 NA TRBV11-2 CASSLDPGQETQYF TGTGCCAGCAGCTTAGACCCGGGCCAAGAGACCCAGTACTTC
NA TRBJ2-7 NA TRBV11-2 CASSLGGTGWEQYF TGTGCCAGCAGCTTAGGCGGGACCGGGTGGGAGCAGTACTTC
NA TRBJ1-3 NA TRBV28 CASSLPQGSIYF TGTGCCAGCAGTTTACCCCAGGGTTCCATATATTTT
NA TRBJ2-5 NA TRBV5-1 CASSLVPAGAIQETQYF TGCGCCAGCAGCTTGGTTCCTGCAGGGGCGATCCAAGAGACCCAGTACTTC
NA TRBJ2-7 NA TRBV15 CATSRGAAQGPHEQYF TGTGCCACCAGCAGAGGGGCAGCGCAGGGTCCCCACGAGCAGTACTTC
TRBD2 TRBJ2-3 NA TRBV30 CAWSVLAGGDTQYF TGTGCCTGGAGTGTGCTAGCGGGAGGGGATACGCAGTATTTT
NA TRBJ2-7 NA TRBV7-9 CASSLSRGPLSEQYF TGTGCCAGCAGCTTAAGCCGCGGGCCGCTTAGCGAGCAGTACTTC
TRBD2 TRBJ2-2 NA TRBV4-1 CASRPLAGLTGELFF TGCGCCAGCAGGCCCCTAGCGGGACTCACCGGGGAGCTGTTTTTT
NA TRBJ2-2 NA TRBV7-2 CASSIFFRTDNTGELFF TGTGCCAGCAGCATCTTTTTTCGGACAGACAACACCGGGGAGCTGTTTTTT
TRBD2 TRBJ2-2 NA TRBV9 CASSVGSGRRTGELFF TGTGCCAGCAGCGTAGGAAGCGGGAGACGCACCGGGGAGCTGTTTTTT
TRBD1 TRBJ2-1 NA TRBV28 CASREPGQGPYEQFF TGTGCCAGCAGAGAACCGGGACAGGGTCCCTATGAGCAGTTCTTC
NA TRBJ2-7 NA TRBV11-2 CASSNRLGFYEQYF TGTGCCAGCAGCAACCGACTAGGGTTCTACGAGCAGTACTTC
TRBD1 TRBJ2-3 NA TRBV18 CASSRKMGQGPTDTQYF TGTGCCAGCTCACGTAAAATGGGACAGGGGCCCACAGATACGCAGTATTTT
NA TRBJ2-1 NA TRBV25-1 CASSRGYNEQFF TGTGCCAGCAGCCGGGGCTACAATGAGCAGTTCTTC
NA TRBJ2-1 NA TRBV6-5 CASSYSIGVAYNEQFF TGTGCCAGCAGTTACTCGATAGGGGTGGCCTACAATGAGCAGTTCTTC
NA TRBJ2-1 NA TRBV6-5 CASSYRGSYNEQFF TGTGCCAGCAGTTACAGGGGCTCCTACAATGAGCAGTTCTTC
NA TRBJ2-7 NA TRBV4-1 CASSQQHGGEQYF TGCGCCAGCAGCCAACAACACGGCGGGGAGCAGTACTTC
NA TRBJ1-2 NA TRBV15 CATSNAGAYYGYTF TGTGCCACCAGCAATGCCGGTGCCTACTATGGCTACACCTTC
TRBD2 TRBJ2-1 NA TRBV7-9 CASCSGSLEQFF TGTGCCAGCTGTAGCGGGAGTCTTGAGCAGTTCTTC
TRBD1 TRBJ2-7 NA TRBV7-9 CASTFRDRDLEQYF TGTGCCAGCACCTTCCGGGACAGAGACCTCGAGCAGTACTTC
TRBD2 TRBJ2-7 once TRBV7-2 CASSSTSGGSYEQYF TGTGCCAGCAGCTCGACTAGCGGGGGCTCCTACGAGCAGTACTTC